This record covers a single T cell receptor (beta chain). These data come from a study of Graves' ophthalmopathy and Graves' hyperthyroidism. Ophthalmopathic donors had moderate-to-severe activity, CAS ≥3 and NOSPECS ≥4, with disease that had lasted under 3 months. Germline V gene data show CDR1 as LNHDA and CDR2 as SQIVND (reference sequence). This CDR3 is 13 amino acids long. V lost 5 bases, J lost 2 bases, and 8 bases lay in between. Amplification from RNA transcripts yielded the TCR beta CDR3 regions. RT-PCR in the first round used HTBI primers; a second-round multiplex PCR followed. TCRdb analysed the multiplex PCR reads with MiXCR anew, one entry per CDR3 protein. The sample lists around 600,000 distinct CDR3 sequences; just over 40% were seen once.

Sequenced input: peripheral blood. The receptor comes from an adult man with Graves' ophthalmopathy. The V gene is TRBV19, the J gene TRBJ2-3; unclear D gene. This CDR3 is CASSPHHTDTQYF. DNA of the CDR3: TGTGCCAGTAGTCCCCATCACACAGATACGCAGTATTTT.